The 9 T cell receptor beta chains below all came from one sample that was sequenced in a study of PD-1 blockade in classical Hodgkin lymphoma. There was relapse after autologous stem cell transplantation in every patient, and there was variation in brentuximab vedotin exposure. Profiling relied on immunoSEQ multiplex PCR, and the TCRdb table lists in-frame clones only, not all of them. The profile covers over 20,000 clones, with around 80% appearing a single time and roughly 42% taken by the ten largest. Sequencing was performed on peripheral blood mononuclear cells (PBMCs), taken before the second cycle of nivolumab. These receptors originate from a human donor with classical Hodgkin lymphoma.

The rearrangement joins TRBV4-3 to TRBJ2-1; D ambiguous. Germline CDR1 is LGHNA and CDR2 is YSLEER. Deletions cut 0 bases from V and 8 bases from J, with 5 bases between. The CDR3 runs to 12 residues. CDR3 protein: CASSQDWDEQFF. The CDR3, as DNA: TGCGCCAGCAGCCAAGATTGGGATGAGCAGTTCTTC.

This sequence joins TRBV29-1 and TRBJ2-6; D remains ambiguous. V was cut by 2 bases and J by 12 bases, with 8 bases left in between. The CDR3 extends over 11 amino acids. Germline CDR1 reads SQVTM; CDR2 reads ANQGSEA. The CDR3 region is CSVEYETVLTF. The CDR3 DNA reads as TGCAGCGTTGAATACGAAACCGTCCTGACTTTC.

The table lists this clone with a few counts. This chain joins TRBV21-1 and TRBJ1-1; TRBD1 is the table's D call, not checked against the DNA. TRBV21-1 is given as a pseudogene. The CDR3 has 17 amino acids. The CDR3 coding sequence is TGTGCCAGCAGCGAATCTGTTTCCCGGGACAGGTCGACTGAAGCTTTCTTT. It encodes CASSESVSRDRSTEAFF.

This CDR3 is CASSPGTGLGEQYF. The CDR3 DNA reads as TGTGCCAGCAGCCCCGGGACAGGGTTGGGGGAGCAGTACTTC. The chain has TRBV7-3 and TRBJ2-7, with 9 bases identical to TRBD1. CDR3 size: 14 residues. The germline CDR1 and CDR2 sequences are SGHTA and FQGTGA. Germline trimming cut 5 bases from V and 7 bases from J; bases unmatched to any gene: 9.

This clone was counted a few times. The chain joins TRBV7-2 to TRBJ1-1; D unclear. Germline V gene data show CDR1 as SGHTA and CDR2 as FQGNSA. This CDR3 region has 13 residues. With 6 bases removed from V and 8 bases from J, the gap between germline ends came to 16 bases. In DNA form, the CDR3 reads TGTGCCAGCAGTTTCTACACAAAGATCGAAGCTTTCTTT. It translates to CASSFYTKIEAFF.

This clone has only a few counts. This sequence joins TRBV2 and TRBJ1-5; perhaps TRBD1 as D (5 bases). Per germline, CDR1 SNHLY and CDR2 FYNNEI. The V end was cut by 4 bases, the J end by 5 bases, with 18 bases between. This CDR3 region has 16 residues. CDR3 coding DNA: TGTGCCAGCAGTGGTCTTGGGACCCGGGGGGATCAGCCCCAGCATTTT. It codes for CASSGLGTRGDQPQHF.

This chain links TRBV6-5 with TRBJ1-6; no clear D gene. The CDR3 has 13 residues. Germline assignment: CDR1 MNHEY and CDR2 SVGAGI. With 2 bases removed from V and 9 bases from J, the gap between germline ends came to 8 bases. The CDR3 DNA reads TGTGCCAGCAGTTACGAGATAAGTTCACCCCTCCACTTT. Protein product: CASSYEISSPLHF.

The chain couples TRBV6-5 to TRBJ2-7; D gene unclear. Germline CDR1 is MNHEY and CDR2 is SVGAGI. V was shortened by 4 bases and J by 5 bases, with 12 bases between the two germline ends. CDR3 size: 13 residues. For the CDR3, the DNA is TGTGCCAGCAGTTTGGGCATCCCCCACGAGCAGTACTTC. The encoded protein is CASSLGIPHEQYF.

The gene calls are TRBV6-6 and TRBJ1-2; 7 bases line up with TRBD1. The CDR3 runs 11 residues. The V and J ends lost 6 bases and 8 bases, in that order; junction bases with no gene match: 3. Germline lookup yields CDR1 MNHNY and CDR2 SVGAGI (reference sequence). CDR3 loop: CASRRQGGYTF. As DNA, the CDR3 is TGTGCCAGCAGAAGACAGGGCGGCTACACCTTC.